This T cell receptor (beta chain) was sequenced for a study of T cell responses to AZD1222 COVID-19 vaccine. Method: immunoSEQ multiplex PCR; TCRdb's copy keeps in-frame clones and lacks some. Among fewer than 120,000 clones, 94% were seen once, and the ten largest hold approximately 2.9%. Trimming removed 2 bases from V and 3 bases from J; junction bases left unmatched: 12. The germline V gene encodes CDR1 SGHVS and CDR2 FQNEAQ. There are 17 residues in the CDR3. This clone was seen once. The target antigen is unknown. Regarding the study as a whole: Spike-specific TCR depth and breadth grew after two AZD1222 doses. No repertoire was sampled before or during the peak T cell response, only after it. Clonal diversity may have been underestimated in mostly white British donors.

The TCR was taken from an adult who received the AZD1222 COVID-19 vaccine. This specimen was peripheral blood, taken 28 days after the second AZD1222 dose. V gene TRBV7-8 combines with J gene TRBJ1-2; 7 bases agree with TRBD1. The CDR3 DNA sequence: TGTGCCAGCAGCTTAAATGGGCAGGGGGTGCGCGACTATGGCTACACCTTC. This codes for CASSLNGQGVRDYGYTF.